These T cell receptor beta chains were read from a single sample in a study of T cell responses to AZD1222 COVID-19 vaccine. TCRdb's copy holds only in-frame clones and misses some; the assay was immunoSEQ multiplex PCR. The table lists approximately 150,000 clones, about 88% of them singletons, with 5.1% in the top ten. The starting material was peripheral blood, obtained on day 0 of AZD1222 vaccination. All receptors come from an adult in good health. The CDR3 runs from the conserved cysteine through the conserved F or W. The D gene is left open where the match is weak. The size field is filled for only some rows; it gives once, few, many or a size class.

TRBJ1-5,once,TRBV5-6,.,TGTGCCAGCAGCTTGTACTCGACAGACCATCAGCCCCAGCATTTT,CASSLYSTDHQPQHF
TRBJ1-4,.,TRBV10-3,.,TGTGCCATCAGTGACCCTCAGGGGCCCGAGGTGTTTTTT,CAISDPQGPEVFF
TRBJ1-3,.,TRBV3-1/TRBV3-2,.,TGTGCCAGCAGCCGCCGCTCTGGAAACACCATATATTTT,CASSRRSGNTIYF
TRBJ1-3,.,TRBV29-1,.,TGCAGCGTTCAAAGTAGCTCTGGAAACACCATATATTTT,CSVQSSSGNTIYF
TRBJ1-2,.,TRBV7-2,.,TGTGCCAGCCGTCCTGGGGGGGGTGACTATGGCTACACCTTC,CASRPGGGDYGYTF
TRBJ2-7,once,TRBV7-9,.,TGTGCCACCGGGGAAACCTACGAGCAGTACTTC,CATGETYEQYF
TRBJ2-7,.,TRBV7-9,.,TGTGCCAGCAGCGCCCGGGACACCACGACCTACGGCTACGAGCAGTACTTC,CASSARDTTTYGYEQYF
TRBJ2-5,.,TRBV5-1,TRBD1,TGCGCCAGCAGCTCACAGGGGATTAACCAAGAGACCCAGTACTTC,CASSSQGINQETQYF
TRBJ2-1,once,TRBV4-1,TRBD2,TGCGCCAGCAGCGCATTTGGGCGGGAGAAGGGCAATGAGCAGTTCTTC,CASSAFGREKGNEQFF
TRBJ1-5,.,TRBV6-1,TRBD1,TGTGCCAGCAGTGAGGACAGGGGCCGCAATCAGCCCCAGCATTTT,CASSEDRGRNQPQHF
TRBJ1-1,.,TRBV14,.,TGTGCCAGCAGCAGGGTATGGGGGGCGCAAGGTAGTGAAGCTTTCTTT,CASSRVWGAQGSEAFF
TRBJ2-6,.,TRBV18,TRBD1,TGTGCCAGCTCACAGGGACAGGGGGCATCTGGGGCCAACGTCCTGACTTTC,CASSQGQGASGANVLTF
TRBJ2-3,.,TRBV4-2,TRBD2,TGTGCCAGCAGCCAGCGACCGACGGCTAGCGGGAAGCACGGCACAGATACGCAGTATTTT,CASSQRPTASGKHGTDTQYF